The TCR beta chain under discussion was sequenced for a study of radiotherapy plus CTLA-4 blockade in lung cancer. Broader study findings: There was expansion of tumor-derived TCR clones in blood after radiotherapy plus ipilimumab. The best prediction of response reportedly came from early blood T cell clone dynamics, with interferon-beta.

The CDR3 has 16 residues. Germline-derived CDR1 and CDR2 are SGHRS and YFSETQ. With 4 bases removed from V and 5 bases from J, the gap between germline ends came to 21 bases. The repertoire was sequenced with immunoSEQ multiplex PCR; TCRdb's copy has only in-frame clones and lacks some. The sample comprises under 65,000 clones, more than 75% of which are singletons, and 8.5% rests with the top ten. Notes on this clone: Its antigen is still unknown.

This receptor was obtained from a human donor with non-small cell lung cancer who had a complete response to radiotherapy plus ipilimumab. The rearrangement uses TRBV5-1 and TRBJ1-1; possible D gene TRBD1, 5 bases. The specimen comprised peripheral blood, sampled from a patient treated with radiotherapy plus ipilimumab. The CDR3 bases are TGCGCCAGCAGCCCCAATGGCAATGGGGGAGGAACTGAAGCTTTCTTT. This sequence encodes CASSPNGNGGGTEAFF. Based on the CDR3 plus reference TRBV5-1 and TRBJ1-1, the full variable domain is KAGVTQTPRYLIKTRGQQVTLSCSPISGHRSVSWYQQTPGQGLQFLFEYFSETQRNKGNFPGRFSGRQFSNSRSEMNVSTLELGDSALYLCASSPNGNGGGTEAFFGQGTRLTVV.